A selection of T cell receptor beta chains follows, all from one sample in a study of blood T cell repertoires in COVID-19. The protocol was immunoSEQ multiplex PCR, while the TCRdb copy is restricted to in-frame clones and leaves out a portion. Of about 380,000 clones in the sample, approximately 87% were seen once. Sequenced sample: PBMCs or T cells enriched from blood (not recorded which). The source of these receptors is a man under 40 who had recovered from COVID-19. Each CDR3 is given with its conserved first and last residue. Fields, in order: V gene, D gene, clone size, J gene, CDR3 protein, CDR3 DNA. A D gene is named only where the DNA matches it firmly. Only part of the rows carry a size: once, few, many, or a class if the clone is expanded.

TRBV2	-	-	TRBJ2-1	CASSGGALPSYNEQFF	TGTGCCAGCAGTGGCGGGGCGCTACCCTCCTACAATGAGCAGTTCTTC
TRBV27	TRBD1	-	TRBJ2-2	CASSPEGIGTGETGELFF	TGTGCCAGCAGTCCCGAGGGGATCGGGACAGGGGAAACCGGGGAGCTGTTTTTT
TRBV12-3/TRBV12-4	-	-	TRBJ1-2	CASKFGGDYGYTF	TGTGCCAGCAAGTTTGGGGGGGACTATGGCTACACCTTC
TRBV27	TRBD1	-	TRBJ2-7	CASSPRTGGFHEQYF	TGTGCCAGCAGTCCCCGCACAGGGGGCTTCCACGAGCAGTACTTC
TRBV11-1	-	-	TRBJ1-1	CASSLVAAANTEAFF	TGTGCCAGCAGCTTAGTTGCGGCAGCGAACACTGAAGCTTTCTTT
TRBV7-3	-	once	TRBJ2-5	CARPFEKSSEETQYF	TGTGCCAGGCCATTTGAAAAGAGTAGTGAAGAGACCCAGTACTTC
TRBV2	-	-	TRBJ2-5	CASTQGGTQYF	TGTGCCAGCACTCAAGGGGGGACCCAGTACTTC
TRBV19	TRBD2	-	TRBJ2-2	CASSMYSRGGPYTGELFF	TGTGCCAGTAGTATGTATTCGCGGGGGGGCCCGTACACCGGGGAGCTGTTTTTT
TRBV4-1	-	-	TRBJ1-1	CASSLDRTVMNTEAFF	TGCGCCAGCAGCCTCGATCGGACAGTCATGAACACTGAAGCTTTCTTT
TRBV19	TRBD2	-	TRBJ2-1	CASGPTSGYNEQFF	TGTGCCAGTGGCCCGACTAGCGGCTACAATGAGCAGTTCTTC
TRBV6-5	-	-	TRBJ1-4	CASRMGGEGEKLFF	TGTGCCAGCAGGATGGGCGGAGAGGGAGAAAAACTGTTTTTT
TRBV3-1/TRBV3-2	-	-	TRBJ1-2	CASSQNQGYGYTF	TGTGCCAGCAGCCAGAATCAGGGTTATGGCTACACCTTC
TRBV7-2	-	-	TRBJ1-1	CASSLRGGGAFF	TGTGCCAGCAGCCTAAGAGGAGGCGGAGCTTTCTTT
TRBV12-5	TRBD1	-	TRBJ2-7	CASGPGQGVHEQYF	TGTGCTAGTGGGCCGGGACAGGGTGTCCACGAGCAGTACTTC
TRBV5-4	TRBD1	-	TRBJ1-3	CASSPRGQGSGNTIYF	TGTGCCAGCAGTCCCAGGGGGCAGGGCTCTGGAAACACCATATATTTT
TRBV11-2	TRBD2	-	TRBJ2-3	CASSLDRGGLAGEETDTQYF	TGTGCCAGCAGCTTAGATCGGGGGGGTCTAGCGGGCGAAGAAACAGATACGCAGTATTTT
TRBV7-3	TRBD2	once	TRBJ2-1	CASSYGILAGGLSNEQFF	TGTGCCAGCAGCTATGGTATTCTAGCGGGGGGATTAAGCAATGAGCAGTTCTTC
TRBV3-1/TRBV3-2	-	-	TRBJ2-5	CASSQDPSAQETQYF	TGTGCCAGCAGCCAAGACCCCAGCGCTCAAGAGACCCAGTACTTC
TRBV6-5	-	-	TRBJ1-3	CASTTTGNSGNTIYF	TGTGCCAGCACCACAACAGGGAACTCTGGAAACACCATATATTTT
TRBV18	-	-	TRBJ1-4	CASSPDSNEKLFF	TGTGCCAGCTCCCCGGACAGTAATGAAAAACTGTTTTTT
TRBV5-5	TRBD1	few	TRBJ1-5	CASSPTGQGAGQPQHF	TGTGCCAGCAGCCCTACTGGACAGGGGGCGGGACAGCCCCAGCATTTT
TRBV30	TRBD2	-	TRBJ2-3	CAWRVAGAFIGTDTQYF	TGTGCCTGGAGGGTAGCGGGGGCTTTTATTGGCACAGATACGCAGTATTTT
TRBV9	-	-	TRBJ2-1	CASSHPLETRNQNEQFF	TGTGCCAGCAGCCACCCCCTCGAGACTAGGAATCAAAATGAGCAGTTCTTC
TRBV19	-	-	TRBJ1-6	CASSIGVGNSPLHF	TGTGCCAGTAGTATAGGGGTCGGGAATTCACCCCTCCACTTT
TRBV28	TRBD1	-	TRBJ1-5	CASSFLGQGINQPQHF	TGTGCCAGCAGCTTCCTTGGACAGGGAATTAACCAGCCCCAGCATTTT
TRBV19	-	-	TRBJ1-2	CASSIDRYNYGYTF	TGTGCCAGTAGTATCGACAGGTATAACTATGGCTACACCTTC
TRBV6-5	-	-	TRBJ1-1	CASSYSTGTEAFF	TGTGCCAGCAGTTACTCGACGGGGACTGAAGCTTTCTTT
TRBV21-1	-	-	TRBJ1-2	CASSKGRENYGYTF	TGTGCCAGCAGCAAAGGTAGGGAGAACTATGGCTACACCTTC
TRBV7-2	-	-	TRBJ1-4	CASSPRVSTNEKLFF	TGTGCCAGCAGCCCCAGGGTCTCAACTAATGAAAAACTGTTTTTT
TRBV29-1	-	-	TRBJ1-5	CSASSSNQPQHF	TGCAGCGCATCCTCGTCCAATCAGCCCCAGCATTTT
TRBV4-3	-	-	TRBJ2-2	CASSQDPGANTGELFF	TGCGCCAGCAGCCAAGACCCGGGGGCGAACACCGGGGAGCTGTTTTTT
TRBV2	TRBD1	-	TRBJ1-5	CASSLGQGYQPQHF	TGTGCCAGCAGCCTCGGACAGGGCTATCAGCCCCAGCATTTT
TRBV3-1/TRBV3-2	-	-	TRBJ1-1	CASSHERADTNTEAFF	TGTGCCAGCAGCCATGAACGAGCTGACACCAACACTGAAGCTTTCTTT
TRBV30	-	-	TRBJ1-5	CAWSAGGLNQPQHF	TGTGCCTGGAGCGCGGGAGGGTTGAATCAGCCCCAGCATTTT
TRBV10-3	-	-	TRBJ2-3	CAIGRDLFTDTQYF	TGTGCCATCGGGAGAGACCTATTCACAGATACGCAGTATTTT
TRBV28	-	-	TRBJ1-2	CASSLSPRGGYTF	TGTGCCAGCAGTTTATCTCCCAGGGGAGGCTACACCTTC
TRBV4-1	TRBD1	-	TRBJ1-5	CASSQGDRDQPQHF	TGCGCCAGCAGCCAGGGAGACAGGGATCAGCCCCAGCATTTT
TRBV18	TRBD1	once	TRBJ2-5	CASSSGTGNQETQYF	TGTGCCAGCTCATCAGGGACAGGGAACCAAGAGACCCAGTACTTC
TRBV27	-	-	TRBJ1-1	CASSPAGATEAFF	TGTGCCAGCAGTCCAGCGGGGGCGACTGAAGCTTTCTTT
TRBV4-3	-	-	TRBJ1-6	CASSLTLRESSYNSPLHF	TGCGCCAGCAGCCTCACGTTGAGAGAAAGCTCCTATAATTCACCCCTCCACTTT
TRBV10-3	TRBD1	-	TRBJ2-7	CAISGTGEGRQYF	TGTGCCATCAGTGGGACAGGGGAGGGGAGGCAGTACTTC
TRBV9	TRBD1	-	TRBJ1-1	CASSVEGQAPAEAFF	TGTGCCAGCAGCGTAGAGGGACAGGCCCCTGCTGAAGCTTTCTTT